The next 5 T cell receptor beta chains were all read from a single sample in a study of human T cells and chemical hapten exposure (dated by TCRdb to the early 2020s). The sample's time point label is to be understood as: patch test 1, 2 weeks after DPC sensitization. This specimen's treatment or condition label, interpreted: therapeutic diphenylcyclopropenone sensitization with weekly scalp DPC. The method was RACE. Instrument on record: NextSeq 500. Through fastp at Q25 and MiXCR, TCRdb rebuilt clones from the public reads, retaining in-frame beta chains. Every entry covers one CDR3 protein and lists the most common genes and DNA from its rows. The sample records 300,000 to 350,000 distinct CDR3 sequences, roughly 6.9% of which are singletons. The top ten constitute 7.5% to 9% of the sample. Sequences were derived from whole blood, sampled in connection with sensitization to the hapten diphenylcyclopropenone (DPC). These receptors were obtained from a woman in her late teens or twenties with alopecia areata. Some clones in this sample may be carry-over from other donors' samples.

The rearrangement links TRBV5-1 to TRBJ2-3, with 13 bases aligning to TRBD2. V lost 4 bases, J lost 3 bases, and 8 bases stayed unmatched. The CDR3 extends over 17 amino acids. Germline CDR1 is SGHRS and CDR2 is YFSETQ. Written as DNA, the CDR3 is TGCGCCAGCAGCCCACAGACTAGCGGGGGGCGAACAGATACGCAGTATTTT. It translates to CASSPQTSGGRTDTQYF.

This rearrangement joins TRBV11-2 to TRBJ2-1; 10 bases agree with TRBD1. This CDR3 is built from 16 residues. The V segment lost 0 bases and the J segment 9 bases; nucleotides outside the gene matches: 8. Germline V gene sequence: CDR1 SGHAT, CDR2 FQNNGV. The CDR3 region has the DNA TGTGCCAGCAGCTTAGATCGGTCGGGACAGGGGACTGAGCAGTTCTTC. This sequence encodes CASSLDRSGQGTEQFF.

The chain links TRBV6-1 to TRBJ1-6, with D maybe TRBD1 (5 bases). Germline CDR1 and CDR2: MNHNS and SASEGT. The CDR3 runs to 15 residues. With 6 bases removed from V and 9 bases from J, the gap between germline ends came to 18 bases. CDR3 sequence (DNA): TGTGCCAGCAGGCTTCAAACAGGAGTGATTTCACCCCTCCACTTT. Its translation: CASRLQTGVISPLHF.

The chain joins TRBV11-3 to TRBJ2-2; TRBD1 is a possible D gene (5 bases). The CDR3 spans 15 residues. The germline V gene encodes CDR1 SGHNT and CDR2 YENEEA. Between the trimmed V and J ends, which lost 4 bases and 6 bases, there was a span of 15 bases. DNA of the CDR3: TGTGCCAGCAGCTGGGGCCAGGAAAGGGCCGGGGAGCTGTTTTTT. It translates to CASSWGQERAGELFF.

This clonotype was counted many times. The chain couples TRBV7-6 to TRBJ1-4; the D is unclear. The CDR3 contains 15 residues. Germline CDR1 and CDR2: SGHVS and FNYEAQ. V lost 1 base to trimming and J lost 0 bases, with 6 bases between them. The CDR3 region is CASSLEVATNEKLFF. CDR3 in DNA: TGTGCCAGCAGCTTAGAAGTGGCAACTAATGAAAAACTGTTTTTT.